A single sample gave rise to the 23 T cell receptor beta chains below, sequenced in a study of identical twins. TCRdb used MiXCR to reprocess the 5' RACE reads, holding one entry per CDR3 protein. The data hold some 250,000 distinct CDR3 sequences, with 6.5% observed a single time. This sample also belongs to another study, concerning T cells expressing NK-cell markers.

Source material: CD8+ T cells sorted from blood. All receptors derive from a woman aged 18-35 years in good health.

This clonotype came up many times. CDR3 DNA sequence: TGTGCCAGCAACGTCATGGGGGGCTACAATGAGCAGTTCTTC. Its protein is CASNVMGGYNEQFF. The chain is built from TRBV27 and TRBJ2-1; possible D gene TRBD2, 6 bases. V lost 7 bases and J 3 bases, leaving 13 bases between the germline ends. Germline values: CDR1 MNHEY, CDR2 SMNVEV (reference sequence). This CDR3 is built from 14 residues.

This clonotype was observed a handful of times. The chain has TRBV7-9 and TRBJ2-1; 13 positions agree with TRBD2. The CDR3 extends over 15 amino acids. Unmatched junction bases numbered 8, after V lost 5 bases and J lost 10 bases. Looked up from germline, CDR1 is SEHNR and CDR2 is FQNEAQ (reference sequence). CDR3 bases: TGTGCCAGCAGCGGACTAGCGGGAGAGATAGAAGAGCAGTTCTTC. This sequence encodes CASSGLAGEIEEQFF.

This chain connects TRBV20-1 to TRBJ2-1; D is unclear. Trimming cost V 6 bases and J 7 bases, with 10 bases left between them. Germline loops: CDR1 DFQATT, CDR2 SNEGSKA (reference sequence). This CDR3 is 11 amino acids long. This CDR3 is CSANLLNEQFF. DNA of the CDR3: TGCAGTGCCAATCTCCTAAATGAGCAGTTCTTC.

This clonotype was detected only a few times. J is TRBJ2-5 and V is TRBV15; D is undetermined. Trimming removed 2 bases from V and 4 bases from J, with 14 bases in between. CDR1 and CDR2 (germline): LNHNV, YYDKDF (reference sequence). This CDR3 comprises 15 residues. CDR3 bases: TGTGCCACCAGCAGACCCCGGGTGGTCGGAGAGACCCAGTACTTC. Its translation is CATSRPRVVGETQYF. Variable domain in full (rest from reference TRBV15 and TRBJ2-5): DAMVIQNPRYQVTQFGKPVTLSCSQTLNHNVMYWYQQKSSQAPKLLFHYYDKDFNNEADTPDNFQSRRPNTSFCFLDIRSPGLGDTAMYLCATSRPRVVGETQYFGPGTRLLVL.

This clonotype was observed a few times. J is TRBJ2-1 and V is TRBV12-3 or TRBV12-4; TRBD1 aligns across 9 bases. The ends lost 4 bases at V and 5 bases at J; junction bases unmatched: 9. The CDR3 has 16 amino acids. The CDR3 bases are TGTGCCAGCAGTTCCTACCGGGACAGGGTAGACAATGAGCAGTTCTTC. As protein: CASSSYRDRVDNEQFF.

In this sample, this clonotype turned up a few times. J is TRBJ2-1 and V is TRBV12-3 or TRBV12-4; 7 bases are a match to TRBD1. This CDR3 spans 13 amino acids. V shed 5 bases, J shed 8 bases, and the junction held 6 bases outside the gene matches. The CDR3 sequence: CASSNRGLDEQFF. Written as DNA, the CDR3 is TGTGCCAGCAGTAACAGGGGTTTAGATGAGCAGTTCTTC.

This clonotype was recorded many times. The chain links TRBV12-3 or TRBV12-4 to TRBJ2-3; TRBD2 is a possible D gene (5 bases). V gave up 5 bases and J gave up 2 bases, with 8 bases separating them. The CDR3 contains 13 residues. CDR3 amino acids: CASSRTVTDTQYF. The CDR3 DNA reads as TGTGCCAGCAGTCGGACTGTCACAGATACGCAGTATTTT.

This clonotype was detected only a few times. The gene calls are TRBV15 and TRBJ1-4; maybe TRBD1 (6 bases). The CDR3 is 14 residues long. V lost 4 bases to trimming and J lost 8 bases, with 14 bases between them. The germline V gene encodes CDR1 LNHNV and CDR2 YYDKDF (reference sequence). CDR3 nucleotides: TGTGCCACCAGCACGGAACAGGGAGGAGAAAAACTGTTTTTT. This translates into CATSTEQGGEKLFF.

DNA for the CDR3: TGTGCCAGCAGCCATGGCCAGCCCCAGCATTTT. It is translated as CASSHGQPQHF. This sequence joins TRBV16 and TRBJ1-5; D not certain. CDR3 length: 11 residues. CDR1 and CDR2 from the germline V gene are KGHSY and FQNENV. The ends were cut back, 3 bases at V and 7 bases at J, with 4 bases in the middle.

The gene calls are TRBV19 and TRBJ2-5, with 8 bases lining up with TRBD2. The CDR3 totals 16 residues. The germline V gene has CDR1 LNHDA and CDR2 SQIVND (reference sequence). Trimming took 2 bases from V and 2 from J; bases not matched to a gene: 7. In DNA, the CDR3 is TGTGCCAGTAGTATACCCCAAGCGGGAGTACAAGAGACCCAGTACTTC. As protein: CASSIPQAGVQETQYF.

This clonotype was seen more than once but under ten times. The J gene is TRBJ2-7, the V gene TRBV19; D may be TRBD2 (5 bases). Germline lookup yields CDR1 LNHDA and CDR2 SQIVND (reference sequence). The V end lost 5 bases, the J end lost 2 bases, and 13 bases lay between the germline ends. CDR3 length: 14 amino acids. CDR3: CASSPTGVTYEQYF. For the CDR3, the DNA is TGTGCCAGTAGTCCAACCGGGGTTACCTACGAGCAGTACTTC.

This clonotype was detected many times. J is TRBJ2-1 and V is TRBV7-6; possibly TRBD1 or TRBD2 for D (7 bases each). Germline V gene lookup returns CDR1 SGHVS and CDR2 FNYEAQ. This CDR3 has 17 residues. Trimming removed 1 base at V and 7 bases at J, with 20 bases between. The CDR3 DNA is TGTGCCAGCAGCTTAGTGCCGCAGGGGGGGGGAAGTAATGAGCAGTTCTTC. It specifies CASSLVPQGGGSNEQFF. Full variable domain (remainder filled in from reference TRBV7-6 and TRBJ2-1): GAGVSQSPRYKVTKRGQDVALRCDPISGHVSLYWYRQALGQGPEFLTYFNYEAQQDKSGLPNDRFSAERPEGSISTLTIQRTEQRDSAMYRCASSLVPQGGGSNEQFFGPGTRLTVL.

The chain has TRBV9 and TRBJ1-6; TRBD1 might be the D (6 bases). Trimming took 3 bases from V and 0 from J, leaving 16 bases between them. Germline CDR1 reads SGDLS; CDR2 reads YYNGEE. The CDR3 contains 18 residues. The CDR3 is CASSEGQSQSSYNSPLHF. The DNA of the CDR3 is TGTGCCAGCAGCGAAGGACAGTCCCAAAGCTCCTATAATTCACCCCTCCACTTT.

The table lists this clonotype with a few counts. V is TRBV20-1 and J is TRBJ1-1, with TRBD1 as a possible D gene (6 bases). The CDR3 contains 14 residues. CDR1 is DFQATT and CDR2 is SNEGSKA in the germline V gene (reference sequence). Trimming stripped 0 bases from V and 4 bases from J, with 12 bases between. The CDR3: CSARDGGLATEAFF. CDR3 coding DNA: TGCAGTGCTAGAGACGGGGGCCTCGCCACTGAAGCTTTCTTT.

The chain joins TRBV7-9 to TRBJ2-5, with 8 nucleotides matching TRBD1. From germline, CDR1 is SEHNR and CDR2 FQNEAQ (reference sequence). CDR3 size: 15 residues. The junction had 4 bases not matched to a gene; V was cut back by 2 bases and J by 2 bases. The CDR3 bases are TGTGCCAGCAGCTTACTCCAGGGGGCTCAAGAGACCCAGTACTTC. This gives the protein CASSLLQGAQETQYF.

There are many counts of this clonotype. The chain is built from TRBV12-3 or TRBV12-4 and TRBJ2-7, with no clear D. V was shortened by 9 bases and J by 3 bases, with 12 bases between the two germline ends. The CDR3 runs 12 residues. CDR3 sequence: CASSQVYYEQYF. In DNA form, the CDR3 reads TGTGCCAGTAGCCAAGTGTACTACGAGCAGTACTTC.

This clonotype was counted only a few times. The chain links TRBV7-9 to TRBJ2-3; weak D call: TRBD1 (6 bases). V was cut by 1 base and J by 2 bases, with 10 bases left in between. The CDR3 contains 15 residues. CDR1 SEHNR and CDR2 FQNEAQ come from the germline V gene (reference sequence). The DNA of the CDR3 is TGTGCCAGCAGCTTAGGGACAGATATCACAGATACGCAGTATTTT. Its protein product is CASSLGTDITDTQYF.

This clonotype has ten or more counts. The chain joins TRBV7-9 to TRBJ1-5; 7 nucleotides align to TRBD1. V gave up 1 base and J gave up 6 bases; unmatched junction bases: 0. The CDR3 spans 13 residues. Germline V gives CDR1 SEHNR, CDR2 FQNEAQ (reference sequence). Written as DNA, the CDR3 is TGTGCCAGCAGCTTAGAGGGGGCTCAGCCCCAGCATTTT. Its translation: CASSLEGAQPQHF.

This clonotype was seen repeatedly, ten times or more. The chain combines TRBV29-1 with TRBJ2-2, with 11 bases matching TRBD2. This CDR3 region has 17 residues. Looked up from germline, CDR1 is SQVTM and CDR2 is ANQGSEA. V lost 4 bases, J lost 3 bases, and 10 bases stayed unmatched. This chain's CDR3 is CSVGGLAGGGDTGELFF. CDR3 in DNA: TGCAGCGTTGGAGGGCTAGCGGGAGGCGGGGACACCGGGGAGCTGTTTTTT.

This clonotype has just a few counts. The gene calls are TRBV6-5 and TRBJ1-1; the D is unclear. The CDR3 sequence is 15 residues long. CDR1 and CDR2 (germline): MNHEY, SVGAGI. Deletions cut 2 bases from V and 4 bases from J, with 14 bases between. The CDR3 here is CASSYVFRVFTEAFF. As DNA, the CDR3 is TGTGCCAGCAGTTACGTCTTTAGGGTTTTCACTGAAGCTTTCTTT.

In this sample, this clonotype turned up a few times. The CDR3 protein is CSARPSQGYEQYF. The CDR3 coding sequence is TGCAGCGCTCGACCGAGTCAGGGCTACGAGCAGTACTTC. The chain couples TRBV29-1 to TRBJ2-7; tentative D call: TRBD1 (5 bases). Trimming removed 7 bases from V and 3 bases from J, with 16 bases in between. CDR3 length: 13 residues. Germline CDR1 reads SQVTM; CDR2 reads ANQGSEA.

Only a few counts were recorded for this clonotype. J is TRBJ2-5 and V is TRBV9; 8 bases fit TRBD1. Germline trimming cut 4 bases from V and 2 bases from J; bases unmatched to any gene: 4. This CDR3 spans 14 amino acids. Germline lookup yields CDR1 SGDLS and CDR2 YYNGEE. This chain's CDR3 is CASSIRDRQETQYF. The CDR3, as DNA: TGTGCCAGCAGCATCCGGGACAGGCAAGAGACCCAGTACTTC.

This chain links TRBV7-2 with TRBJ2-7, with D hard to call. CDR3 length equals 15 residues. Germline assignment: CDR1 SGHTA and CDR2 FQGNSA. Trimming removed 1 base from V and 5 bases from J, with 15 bases in between. The CDR3 DNA reads TGTGCCAGCAGCTTAGAGGGTCTTCCTTTTAACGAGCAGTACTTC. Protein sequence: CASSLEGLPFNEQYF.